The 17 T cell receptor beta chains given below trace back to one sample, sequenced in a study of T-cell memory formation after mild COVID-19. TCRdb passed the 5' RACE reads through MiXCR, listing each CDR3 protein once. Among some 210,000 distinct CDR3 sequences, around 18% were seen once, and the ten largest hold roughly 2.4%. The specimen was PBMCs or a T cell subset sorted from them (not recorded which). These receptors all come from an adult woman who had mild COVID-19 (a few samples of this study predate the infection). Cell type and time point are not known.

The chain couples TRBV12-3 or TRBV12-4 to TRBJ2-1; the D is unclear. Trimming took 0 bases from V and 0 from J, leaving 12 bases between them. The CDR3 sequence is 17 residues long. CDR3 region: CASSLALARSSYNEQFF. CDR3 bases: TGTGCCAGCAGTTTAGCGCTCGCACGTAGCTCCTACAATGAGCAGTTCTTC.

This clonotype was seen only a few times. V usage is TRBV3-1 and J usage is TRBJ2-1; 10 positions agree with TRBD2. The germline CDR1 and CDR2 sequences are LGHDT and YNNKEL (reference sequence). This CDR3 region has 12 residues. The ends lost 2 bases at V and 13 bases at J; junction bases unmatched: 2. CDR3 region: CASSQLAGDQFF. The CDR3 DNA sequence: TGTGCCAGCAGCCAACTAGCGGGGGATCAGTTCTTC.

This clonotype was detected a few times. The chain combines TRBV7-9 with TRBJ1-1, with no clear D. CDR1 is SEHNR, CDR2 FQNEAQ, per germline (reference sequence). The CDR3 runs 10 residues. V shed 9 bases and J shed 6 bases, with 8 bases lying between them. The CDR3 DNA reads TGTGCCAGTTCCGTCGCTGAAGCTTTCTTT. This sequence encodes CASSVAEAFF.

This clonotype was counted a few times. This chain connects TRBV30 to TRBJ1-2, with TRBD1 as a possible D gene (6 bases). CDR3 length: 13 amino acids. CDR1 is GTSNPN, CDR2 SVGIG, per germline (reference sequence). The V gene lost 3 bases and the J gene lost 0 bases, with 8 bases spanning the gap. The CDR3 DNA is TGTGCCTGGAGAGACAGGTCTAACTATGGCTACACCTTC. Its translation is CAWRDRSNYGYTF.

The table lists this clonotype with many counts. V gene TRBV5-6 combines with J gene TRBJ1-1, with D tentatively TRBD1 (5 bases). The CDR3 is 16 amino acids. Trimming removed 0 bases from V and 6 bases from J, with 18 bases in between. The germline gives CDR1 SGHDT, CDR2 YYEEEE. CDR3 nucleotides: TGTGCCAGCAGCTTGGAAGGGTACGGGACGCCGGCTGAAGCTTTCTTT. Amino acids: CASSLEGYGTPAEAFF.

This clonotype has only a few counts. This chain links TRBV7-2 with TRBJ2-1; D ambiguous. There are 15 residues in the CDR3. Germline V gives CDR1 SGHTA, CDR2 FQGNSA. V lost 2 bases and J 1 base, leaving 9 bases between the germline ends. CDR3 nucleotide sequence: TGTGCCAGCAGCTTATCTGCAGTTTCCTACAATGAGCAGTTCTTC. It translates to CASSLSAVSYNEQFF. Full variable domain (remainder filled in from reference TRBV7-2 and TRBJ2-1): GAGVSQSPSNKVTEKGKDVELRCDPISGHTALYWYRQSLGQGLEFLIYFQGNSAPDKSGLPSDRFSAERTGGSVSTLTIQRTQQEDSAVYLCASSLSAVSYNEQFFGPGTRLTVL.

V is TRBV24-1 and J is TRBJ2-1, with 11 nucleotides matching TRBD2. Germline CDR1 and CDR2: KGHDR and SFDVKD. The CDR3 has 15 amino acids. V dropped 0 bases and J dropped 9; count of bases not matched to a gene: 3. CDR3 sequence (DNA): TGTGCCACCAGTGATTTGGGACTAGCGGGCGCTGAGCAGTTCTTC. As protein: CATSDLGLAGAEQFF.

V and J are TRBV7-9 and TRBJ2-7, with 10 bases matching TRBD2. The CDR3 is 13 amino acids. Trimming took 4 bases from V and 7 from J; bases not matched to a gene: 4. Germline CDR1 SEHNR, CDR2 FQNEAQ (reference sequence). In DNA, the CDR3 is TGTGCCAGCAGCTCGGGACTAGCGAGAGAGCAGTACTTC. The encoded protein is CASSSGLAREQYF.

There are a few counts of this clonotype. Here the CDR3 reads CASSLKDSPREQFF. DNA of the CDR3: TGTGCCAGCAGCTTAAAGGACTCCCCGCGGGAGCAGTTCTTC. The gene calls are TRBV7-2 and TRBJ2-1; weak D call: TRBD2 (5 bases). The CDR3 consists of 14 residues. Deletions cut 2 bases from V and 10 bases from J, with 15 bases between. CDR1 SGHTA and CDR2 FQGNSA come from the germline V gene.

The chain couples TRBV6-5 to TRBJ2-3; D remains unclear. The length of the CDR3 is 15 residues. CDR1 MNHEY and CDR2 SVGAGI come from the germline V gene. Deletions cut 0 bases from V and 3 bases from J, with 10 bases between. The CDR3 protein is CASSYSGVGTDTQYF. CDR3 nucleotide sequence: TGTGCCAGCAGTTACTCGGGCGTGGGGACAGATACGCAGTATTTT.

CDR3 residues: CSASGQVVSPLHF. The CDR3 DNA is TGCAGTGCTAGCGGACAGGTAGTGTCACCCCTCCACTTT. The V and J genes are TRBV20-1 and TRBJ1-6, with 7 bases lining up with TRBD1. CDR3 length equals 13 residues. Trimming cost V 3 bases and J 10 bases; bases outside gene matches: 6. CDR1 is DFQATT and CDR2 is SNEGSKA in the germline V gene (reference sequence).

This clonotype was picked up a small number of times. The chain carries TRBV5-1 and TRBJ2-5; D not certain. V lost 0 bases and J lost 0, with 18 bases in between. Germline V gene data show CDR1 as SGHRS and CDR2 as YFSETQ. The CDR3 loop spans 18 amino acids. The CDR3 region is CASSLAPGREAYQETQYF. CDR3 bases: TGCGCCAGCAGCTTGGCACCGGGTCGTGAGGCGTACCAAGAGACCCAGTACTTC. The full variable domain, with the rest looked up from reference TRBV5-1 and TRBJ2-5, is KAGVTQTPRYLIKTRGQQVTLSCSPISGHRSVSWYQQTPGQGLQFLFEYFSETQRNKGNFPGRFSGRQFSNSRSEMNVSTLELGDSALYLCASSLAPGREAYQETQYFGPGTRLLVL.

The chain couples TRBV20-1 to TRBJ1-1; possibly TRBD1 for D (5 bases). With 5 bases removed from V and 2 bases from J, the gap between germline ends came to 18 bases. Per germline, CDR1 DFQATT and CDR2 SNEGSKA (reference sequence). The CDR3 has 15 residues. The CDR3 is CSAAVFRGQNTEAFF. The CDR3 nucleotides are TGCAGTGCTGCAGTATTTAGGGGTCAAAACACTGAAGCTTTCTTT.

This chain joins TRBV6-5 and TRBJ1-3; the D is unclear. CDR1 and CDR2 from the germline V gene are MNHEY and SVGAGI. The CDR3 has 14 residues. Trimming took off 6 bases at V and 4 bases at J, with 13 bases between the two ends. CDR3 region: CASRAELRGNTIYF. In DNA, the CDR3 is TGTGCCAGCAGGGCGGAGTTGAGGGGAAACACCATATATTTT.

This clonotype was observed a handful of times. V usage is TRBV30 and J usage is TRBJ1-2; D unclear. V lost 3 bases and J lost 4, with 18 bases in between. The CDR3 is 15 residues long. CDR1 and CDR2 from the germline V gene are GTSNPN and SVGIG (reference sequence). As DNA, the CDR3 is TGTGCCTGGAGCTACGGAGGGTCAAGGAGCTATGGCTACACCTTC. This sequence encodes CAWSYGGSRSYGYTF.

The sample holds a few counts of this clonotype. J is TRBJ1-2 and V is TRBV12-3 or TRBV12-4, with unresolved D. Trimming left V 4 bases short and J 4 bases short, with 13 bases between. The CDR3 has 14 residues. The CDR3 reads CASSSGQEAYGYTF. The DNA for the CDR3 is TGTGCCAGCAGTTCCGGGCAGGAGGCCTATGGCTACACCTTC.

The chain carries TRBV7-9 and TRBJ2-5, with a weak D call TRBD2 (6 bases). The germline V gene has CDR1 SEHNR and CDR2 FQNEAQ (reference sequence). The V end lost 5 bases, the J end lost 12 bases, and 13 bases lay between the germline ends. The CDR3 has 11 residues. The CDR3 DNA is TGTGCCAGCAGCGATAGCGGTGGAAAGTACTTC. Its protein is CASSDSGGKYF.